This T cell receptor beta chain was retrieved from a study of blood T cell repertoires in COVID-19. As for the study in general: PBMCs, B-cell-depleted T cells, or T cells were the source of the cDNA or gDNA that made up the material.

Germline trimming cut 2 bases from V and 5 bases from J; bases unmatched to any gene: 13. This CDR3 has 17 residues. From germline, CDR1 is SGHDT and CDR2 YYEEEE. The study drew participants aged about 18 to 89 years from roughly 25 US areas. Under the authors' procedure: From reference gene primer amplification, estimates of nucleated cell counts were derived. Profiling relied on immunoSEQ multiplex PCR, and the TCRdb table lists in-frame clones only, not all of them. Clone size and the V and J calls come from that table; the DNA yielded D and trimming. The table includes 150,000 to 200,000 clones, about 77% detected once. This clone was detected only once.

The TCR was taken from a woman between 50 and 59 years old with acute COVID-19. The genes are TRBV5-6 and TRBJ2-7; 10 nucleotides match TRBD2. Source material: PBMCs or T cells enriched from blood (not recorded which). The CDR3 region is CASSLPYSGGFGDEQYV. The CDR3 region has the DNA TGTGCCAGCAGCTTACCCTATAGCGGGGGGTTTGGGGACGAGCAGTACGTC.